This TCR beta chain was recorded in a study of shared clonotypes between healthy human individuals. This clone was observed a few times. The germline V gene encodes CDR1 LNHDA and CDR2 SQIVND (reference sequence). J lost 7 bases, V lost 4 bases, and 5 bases had no gene match. The CDR3 has 13 amino acids. Profiling relied on immunoSEQ multiplex PCR, and the TCRdb table lists in-frame clones only, not all of them. The sample carries 600,000 to 750,000 clones, about 90% recorded once. The sequence derives from a man younger than 35 in good health. Some clones in this sample may be carry-over from other donors' samples. This chain uses TRBV19 with TRBJ1-2; 8 bases are shared with TRBD1. Sequenced: memory CD8+ T cells from PBMCs. The subset was: CD45RO+ cells pooled with CCR7-negative TemRA cells. CDR3 nucleotides: TGTGCCAGTAGTACGGGACAGGTAGTTGGCTACACCTTC. Translated, it gives CASSTGQVVGYTF. The full variable domain, completed using reference TRBV19 and TRBJ1-2, is DGGITQSPKYLFRKEGQNVTLSCEQNLNHDAMYWYRQDPGQGLRLIYYSQIVNDFQKGDIAEGYSVSREKKESFPLTVTSAQKNPTAFYLCASSTGQVVGYTFGSGTRLTVV.